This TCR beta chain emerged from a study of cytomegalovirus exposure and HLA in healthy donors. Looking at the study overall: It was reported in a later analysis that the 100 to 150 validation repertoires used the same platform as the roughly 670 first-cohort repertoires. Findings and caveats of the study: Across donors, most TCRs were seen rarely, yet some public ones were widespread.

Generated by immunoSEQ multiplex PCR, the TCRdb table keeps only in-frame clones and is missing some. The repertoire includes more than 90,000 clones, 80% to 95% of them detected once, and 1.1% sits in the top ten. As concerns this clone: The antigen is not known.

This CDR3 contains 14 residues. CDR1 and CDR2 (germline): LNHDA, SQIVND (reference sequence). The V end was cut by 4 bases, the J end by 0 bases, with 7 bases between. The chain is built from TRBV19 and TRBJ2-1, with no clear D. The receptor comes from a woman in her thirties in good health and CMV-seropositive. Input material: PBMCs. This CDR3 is CASSTDNSYNEQFF. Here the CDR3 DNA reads TGTGCCAGTAGTACAGACAACTCCTACAATGAGCAGTTCTTC.